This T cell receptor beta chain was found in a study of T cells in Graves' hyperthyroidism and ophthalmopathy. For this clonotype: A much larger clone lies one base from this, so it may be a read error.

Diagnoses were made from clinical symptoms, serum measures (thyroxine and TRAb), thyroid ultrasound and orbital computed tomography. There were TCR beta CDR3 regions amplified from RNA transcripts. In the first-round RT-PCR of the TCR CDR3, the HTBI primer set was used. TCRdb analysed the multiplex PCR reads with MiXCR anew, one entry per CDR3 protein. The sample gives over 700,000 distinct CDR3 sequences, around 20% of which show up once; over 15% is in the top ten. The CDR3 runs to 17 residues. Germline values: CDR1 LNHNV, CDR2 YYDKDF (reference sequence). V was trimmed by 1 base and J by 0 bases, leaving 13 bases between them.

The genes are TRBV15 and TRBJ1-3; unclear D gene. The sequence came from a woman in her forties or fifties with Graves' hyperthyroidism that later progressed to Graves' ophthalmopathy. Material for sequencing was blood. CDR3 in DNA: TGTGCCACCAGCAGAGCTGACGCCGGGAGCTCTGGAAACACCATATATTTT. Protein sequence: CATSRADAGSSGNTIYF.